Below, one T cell receptor beta chain is given with its context. Data came from immunoSEQ multiplex PCR; TCRdb stores just in-frame clones and leaves some out. The sample comprises about 340,000 clones, more than 60% of which are singletons, and about 10% rests with the top ten. Per the germline V gene, CDR1 is SGHRS and CDR2 is YFSETQ. This CDR3 spans 15 amino acids. The data were taken from a study of shared clonotypes between healthy human individuals. Sequencing was carried out using memory CD4+ T cells sorted from blood. Subset: CD45RA-negative fraction. This sequence joins TRBV5-1 and TRBJ2-1; 8 bases are a match to TRBD2. The TCR sequence derives from a man younger than 40 in good health. The CDR3: CATRAGANSYNEQFF. The CDR3 nucleotides read TGCGCGACAAGAGCGGGAGCCAATTCCTACAATGAGCAGTTCTTC.